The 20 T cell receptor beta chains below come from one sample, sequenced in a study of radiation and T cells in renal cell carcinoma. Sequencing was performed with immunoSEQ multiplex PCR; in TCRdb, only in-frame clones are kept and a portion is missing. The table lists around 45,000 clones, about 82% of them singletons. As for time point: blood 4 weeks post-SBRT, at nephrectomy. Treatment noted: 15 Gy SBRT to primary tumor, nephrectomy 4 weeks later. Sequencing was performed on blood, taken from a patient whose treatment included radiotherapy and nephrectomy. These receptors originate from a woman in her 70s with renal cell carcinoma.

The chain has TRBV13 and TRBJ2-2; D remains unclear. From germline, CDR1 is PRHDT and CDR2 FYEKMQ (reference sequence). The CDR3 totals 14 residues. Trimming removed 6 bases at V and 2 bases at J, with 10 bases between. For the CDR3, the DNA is TGTGCCAGCAGAGTGGAAGTTAACACCGGGGAGCTGTTTTTT. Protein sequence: CASRVEVNTGELFF.

The CDR3 sequence is CASGLGGSSGNTIYF. The CDR3 DNA reads TGTGCTAGTGGTTTAGGAGGGTCCTCTGGAAACACCATATATTTT. The chain recombines TRBV12-5 with TRBJ1-3; D is uncertain. The CDR3 contains 15 residues. V dropped 3 bases and J dropped 0 bases, with 9 bases sitting between them. Germline-derived CDR1 and CDR2 are LGHNT and FRNRAP.

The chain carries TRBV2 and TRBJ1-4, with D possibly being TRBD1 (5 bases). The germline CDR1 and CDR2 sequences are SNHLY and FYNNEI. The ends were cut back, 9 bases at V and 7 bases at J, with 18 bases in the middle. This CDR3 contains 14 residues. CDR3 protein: CASLQVRGIEKLFF. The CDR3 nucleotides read TGTGCCAGTTTACAGGTCCGTGGGATTGAAAAACTGTTTTTT.

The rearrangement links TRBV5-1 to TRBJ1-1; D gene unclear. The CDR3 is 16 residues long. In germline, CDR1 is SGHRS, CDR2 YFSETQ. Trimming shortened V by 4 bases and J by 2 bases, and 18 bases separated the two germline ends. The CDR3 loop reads CASSQDYGRSNTEAFF. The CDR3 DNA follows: TGCGCCAGCAGCCAGGACTACGGACGGAGCAACACTGAAGCTTTCTTT.

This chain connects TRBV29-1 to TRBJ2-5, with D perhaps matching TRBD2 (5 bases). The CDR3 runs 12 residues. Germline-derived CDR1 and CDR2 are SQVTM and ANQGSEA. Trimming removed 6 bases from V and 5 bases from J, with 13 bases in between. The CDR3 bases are TGCAGCGTCAGGCGGGCGGAGGAGACCCAGTACTTC. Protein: CSVRRAEETQYF.

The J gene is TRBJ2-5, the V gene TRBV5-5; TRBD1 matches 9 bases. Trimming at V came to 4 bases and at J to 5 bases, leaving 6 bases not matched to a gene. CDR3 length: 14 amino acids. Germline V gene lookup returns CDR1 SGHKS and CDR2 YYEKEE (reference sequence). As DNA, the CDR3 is TGTGCCAGCAGCGAGGACAGGGGAGGGGAGACCCAGTACTTC. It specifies CASSEDRGGETQYF. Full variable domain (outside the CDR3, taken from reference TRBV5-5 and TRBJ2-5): DAGVTQSPTHLIKTRGQQVTLRCSPISGHKSVSWYQQVLGQGPQFIFQYYEKEERGRGNFPDRFSARQFPNYSSELNVNALLLGDSALYLCASSEDRGGETQYFGPGTRLLVL.

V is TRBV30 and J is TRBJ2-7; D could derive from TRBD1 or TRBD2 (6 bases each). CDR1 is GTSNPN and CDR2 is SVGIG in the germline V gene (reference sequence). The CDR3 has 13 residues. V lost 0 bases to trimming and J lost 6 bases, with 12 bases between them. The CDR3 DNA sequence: TGTGCCTGGAGTGTAGGGGGGAGGCTCGAGCAGTACTTC. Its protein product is CAWSVGGRLEQYF.

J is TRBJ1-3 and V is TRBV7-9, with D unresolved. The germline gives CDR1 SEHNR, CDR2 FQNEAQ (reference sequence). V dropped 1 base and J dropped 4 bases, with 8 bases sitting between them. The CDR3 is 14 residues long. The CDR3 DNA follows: TGTGCCAGCAGCTTAGACAGCGCCGGAAACACCATATATTTT. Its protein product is CASSLDSAGNTIYF.

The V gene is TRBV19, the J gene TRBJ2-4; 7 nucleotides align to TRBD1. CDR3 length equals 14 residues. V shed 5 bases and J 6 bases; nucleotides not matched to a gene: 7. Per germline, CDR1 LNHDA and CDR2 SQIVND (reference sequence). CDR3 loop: CASSPTGPGNIQYF. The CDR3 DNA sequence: TGTGCCAGTAGTCCGACAGGGCCGGGAAACATTCAGTACTTC.

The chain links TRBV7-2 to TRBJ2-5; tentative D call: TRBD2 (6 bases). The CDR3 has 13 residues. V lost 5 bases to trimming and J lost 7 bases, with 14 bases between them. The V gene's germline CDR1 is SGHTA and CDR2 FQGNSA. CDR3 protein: CASSPHEEGTQYF. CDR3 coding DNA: TGTGCCAGCAGCCCACATGAGGAGGGGACCCAGTACTTC.

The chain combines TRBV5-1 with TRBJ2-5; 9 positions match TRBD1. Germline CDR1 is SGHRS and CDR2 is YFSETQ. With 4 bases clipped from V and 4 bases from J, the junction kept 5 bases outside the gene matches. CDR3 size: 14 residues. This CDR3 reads CASSVTGGRETQYF. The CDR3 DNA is TGCGCCAGCAGCGTGACAGGGGGTCGAGAGACCCAGTACTTC.

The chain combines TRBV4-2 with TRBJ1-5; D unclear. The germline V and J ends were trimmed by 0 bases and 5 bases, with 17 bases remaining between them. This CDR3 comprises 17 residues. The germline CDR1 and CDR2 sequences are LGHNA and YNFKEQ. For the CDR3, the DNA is TGTGCCAGCAGCCAAGAGCTAACAACCACTCCCCATCAGCCCCAGCATTTT. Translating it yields CASSQELTTTPHQPQHF.

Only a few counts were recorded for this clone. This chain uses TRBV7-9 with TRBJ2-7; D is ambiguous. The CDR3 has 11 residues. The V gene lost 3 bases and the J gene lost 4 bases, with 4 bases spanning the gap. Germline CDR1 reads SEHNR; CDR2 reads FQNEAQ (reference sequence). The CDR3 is CASSFRYEQYF. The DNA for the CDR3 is TGTGCCAGCAGCTTTCGGTACGAGCAGTACTTC.

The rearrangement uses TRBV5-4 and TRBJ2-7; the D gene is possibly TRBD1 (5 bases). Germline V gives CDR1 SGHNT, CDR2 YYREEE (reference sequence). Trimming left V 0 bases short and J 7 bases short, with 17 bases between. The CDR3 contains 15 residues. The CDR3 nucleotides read TGTGCCAGCAGCTTGGGGGCAGGGTCTCCTACGGAGCAGTACTTC. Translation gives CASSLGAGSPTEQYF.

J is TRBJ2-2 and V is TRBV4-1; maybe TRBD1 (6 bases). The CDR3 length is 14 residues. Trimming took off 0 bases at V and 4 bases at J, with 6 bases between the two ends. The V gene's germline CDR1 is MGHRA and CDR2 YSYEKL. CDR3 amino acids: CASSQDRGTGELFF. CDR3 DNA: TGCGCCAGCAGCCAAGACAGGGGCACCGGGGAGCTGTTTTTT.

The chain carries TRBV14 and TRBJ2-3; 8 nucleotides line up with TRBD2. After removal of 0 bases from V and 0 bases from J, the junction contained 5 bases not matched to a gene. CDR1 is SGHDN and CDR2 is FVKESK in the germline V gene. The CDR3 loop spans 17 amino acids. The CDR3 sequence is CASSQDWGGGSTDTQYF. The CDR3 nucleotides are TGTGCCAGCAGCCAAGATTGGGGCGGGGGGAGCACAGATACGCAGTATTTT.

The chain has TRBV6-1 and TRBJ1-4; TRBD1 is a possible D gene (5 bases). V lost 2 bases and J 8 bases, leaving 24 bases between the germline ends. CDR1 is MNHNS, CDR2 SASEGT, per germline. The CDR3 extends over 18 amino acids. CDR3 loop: CASSERSGGGKRGEKLFF. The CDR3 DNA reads TGTGCCAGCAGTGAACGGAGTGGGGGAGGGAAACGAGGGGAAAAACTGTTTTTT.

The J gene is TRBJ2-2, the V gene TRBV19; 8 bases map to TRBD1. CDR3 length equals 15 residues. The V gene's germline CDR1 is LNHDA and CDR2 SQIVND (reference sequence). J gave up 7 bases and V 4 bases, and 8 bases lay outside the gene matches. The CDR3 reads CASSTQGAPHGELFF. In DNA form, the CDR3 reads TGTGCCAGTAGTACCCAGGGGGCCCCTCACGGGGAGCTGTTTTTT.

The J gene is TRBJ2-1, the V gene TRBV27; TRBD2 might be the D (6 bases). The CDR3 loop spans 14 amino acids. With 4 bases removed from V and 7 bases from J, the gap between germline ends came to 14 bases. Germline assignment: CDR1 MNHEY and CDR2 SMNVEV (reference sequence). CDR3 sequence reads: CASSSGDRANEQFF. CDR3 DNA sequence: TGTGCCAGCAGTTCGGGGGACCGTGCTAATGAGCAGTTCTTC.

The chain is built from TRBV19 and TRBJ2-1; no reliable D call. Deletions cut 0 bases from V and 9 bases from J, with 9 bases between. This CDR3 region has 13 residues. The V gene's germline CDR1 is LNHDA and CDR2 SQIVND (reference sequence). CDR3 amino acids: CASSIETGVEQFF. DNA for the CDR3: TGTGCCAGTAGTATAGAAACTGGCGTTGAGCAGTTCTTC.